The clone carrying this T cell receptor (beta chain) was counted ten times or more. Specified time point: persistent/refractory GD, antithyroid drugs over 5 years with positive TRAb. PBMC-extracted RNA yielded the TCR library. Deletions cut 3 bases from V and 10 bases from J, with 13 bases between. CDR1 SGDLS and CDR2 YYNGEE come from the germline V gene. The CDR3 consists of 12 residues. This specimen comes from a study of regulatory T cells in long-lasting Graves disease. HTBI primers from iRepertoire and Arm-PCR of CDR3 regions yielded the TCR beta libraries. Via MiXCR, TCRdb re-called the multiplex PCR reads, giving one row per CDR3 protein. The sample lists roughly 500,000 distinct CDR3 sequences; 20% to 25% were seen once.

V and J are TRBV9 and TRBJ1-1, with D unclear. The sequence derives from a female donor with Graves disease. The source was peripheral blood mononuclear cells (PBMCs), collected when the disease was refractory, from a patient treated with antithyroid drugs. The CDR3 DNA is TGTGCCAGCAGCGCTCAAGTGGGGTCAGCTTTCTTT. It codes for CASSAQVGSAFF.